The 30 T cell receptor beta chains presented below share a single source sample, sequenced in a study of blood T cell repertoires in COVID-19. Clones were read by immunoSEQ multiplex PCR, and TCRdb kept only the in-frame ones, dropping some. The sample records roughly 200,000 clones, 80% to 90% being singletons. Sequencing used PBMCs or T cells enriched from blood (not recorded which). The receptors stem from a woman aged 50 to 60 who had been exposed to COVID-19.

The chain carries TRBV4-3 and TRBJ1-1; TRBD1 is a possible D gene (6 bases). V was shortened by 1 base and J by 10 bases, with 16 bases between the two germline ends. Germline loops: CDR1 LGHNA, CDR2 YSLEER. The CDR3 sequence is 14 residues long. The CDR3 region has the DNA TGCGCCAGCAGCCAAGTGGTGGCAGGGGAATCAGCTTTCTTT. This codes for CASSQVVAGESAFF.

The CDR3: CASSTKWTGRYQETQYF. Written as DNA, the CDR3 is TGTGCCAGTAGTACAAAATGGACAGGGAGATATCAAGAGACCCAGTACTTC. This chain links TRBV19 with TRBJ2-5; TRBD1 matches 8 bases. The CDR3 sequence is 17 residues long. Unmatched junction bases numbered 12, after V lost 4 bases and J lost 2 bases. Germline V lookup: CDR1 LNHDA, CDR2 SQIVND (reference sequence).

The chain has TRBV3-1 (or the pseudogene TRBV3-2) and TRBJ1-2; 7 bases are a match to TRBD1. This CDR3 has 13 amino acids. Germline assignment: CDR1 LGHDT and CDR2 YNNKEL (reference sequence). V trimming: 0 bases; J trimming: 8 bases; junction bases outside the gene matches: 3. The CDR3 region has the DNA TGTGCCAGCAGCCAAGATAACAGGGGCGGCTACACCTTC. It yields the protein CASSQDNRGGYTF.

The chain uses TRBV19 and TRBJ1-2; D not resolved. CDR1 is LNHDA and CDR2 is SQIVND in the germline V gene (reference sequence). This CDR3 region has 14 residues. V lost 7 bases to trimming and J lost 3 bases, with 15 bases between them. DNA for the CDR3: TGTGCCAGTAAAGCCAGAGGCGTCTACTATGGCTACACCTTC. It codes for CASKARGVYYGYTF. Filled out from reference TRBV19 and TRBJ1-2, the complete variable domain reads DGGITQSPKYLFRKEGQNVTLSCEQNLNHDAMYWYRQDPGQGLRLIYYSQIVNDFQKGDIAEGYSVSREKKESFPLTVTSAQKNPTAFYLCASKARGVYYGYTFGSGTRLTVV.

CDR3 sequence reads: CASSLGARGWQFF. The CDR3 DNA reads as TGTGCCAGCAGTTTAGGGGCCAGGGGCTGGCAGTTCTTC. The genes are TRBV28 and TRBJ2-1; D perhaps matches TRBD1 (6 bases). The CDR3 totals 13 residues. Between the trimmed V and J ends, which lost 2 bases and 12 bases, there was a span of 14 bases. From germline, CDR1 is MDHEN and CDR2 SYDVKM.

V gene TRBV6-1 combines with J gene TRBJ1-2; 8 nucleotides line up with TRBD1. CDR1 is MNHNS and CDR2 is SASEGT in the germline V gene. The trim removed 3 bases at V and 3 bases at J, leaving 3 bases unmatched. The CDR3 spans 14 residues. CDR3 in amino acids: CASSEGQVDYGYTF. The CDR3 DNA reads as TGTGCCAGCAGTGAGGGACAGGTAGACTATGGCTACACCTTC.

This clone showed up just once. The chain uses TRBV10-3 and TRBJ1-2; 10 bases are a match to TRBD1. Per germline, CDR1 ENHRY and CDR2 SYGVKD. The V segment lost 3 bases and the J segment 1 base; nucleotides outside the gene matches: 8. The CDR3 is 17 amino acids. The CDR3 coding sequence is TGTGCCATCAGTGACCCGGGACAGGGGAAGGGTAACTATGGCTACACCTTC. Translating it yields CAISDPGQGKGNYGYTF.

In its sample, this clone was seen once. The chain uses TRBV5-1 and TRBJ1-2; 7 nucleotides agree with TRBD1. CDR1 SGHRS and CDR2 YFSETQ come from the germline V gene. The length of the CDR3 is 18 residues. J was trimmed by 3 bases and V by 0 bases; bases with no gene match: 14. This chain's CDR3 is CASSLEGTGANSYYGYTF. The DNA of the CDR3 is TGCGCCAGCAGCTTGGAAGGAACAGGGGCCAATAGCTACTATGGCTACACCTTC.

The chain recombines TRBV5-6 with TRBJ1-5; D gene uncertain. Per germline, CDR1 SGHDT and CDR2 YYEEEE. V lost 0 bases to trimming and J lost 0 bases, with 16 bases between them. The CDR3 consists of 18 residues. For the CDR3, the DNA is TGTGCCAGCAGCTTGGCCATGGATGTCGGGATTAGCAATCAGCCCCAGCATTTT. This codes for CASSLAMDVGISNQPQHF.

This clone was recorded only once. The gene calls are TRBV12-5 and TRBJ2-3, with D uncertain. V was pared by 3 bases and J by 2 bases, with 12 bases between. The CDR3 is 15 residues long. Germline V gene sequence: CDR1 LGHNT, CDR2 FRNRAP. CDR3 amino acids: CASGLGTISTDTQYF. As DNA, the CDR3 is TGTGCTAGTGGTTTAGGTACTATTTCCACAGATACGCAGTATTTT.

This chain links TRBV9 with TRBJ1-1; the D gene is possibly TRBD1 (6 bases). The CDR3 totals 15 residues. The V end lost 3 bases, the J end lost 0 bases, and 12 bases lay between the germline ends. Germline assignment: CDR1 SGDLS and CDR2 YYNGEE. CDR3 amino acids: CASSAAGGMNTEAFF. CDR3 nucleotides: TGTGCCAGCAGCGCGGCGGGGGGCATGAACACTGAAGCTTTCTTT. Based on the CDR3 plus reference TRBV9 and TRBJ1-1, the full variable domain is DSGVTQTPKHLITATGQRVTLRCSPRSGDLSVYWYQQSLDQGLQFLIQYYNGEERAKGNILERFSAQQFPDLHSELNLSSLELGDSALYFCASSAAGGMNTEAFFGQGTRLTVV.

The V call is TRBV19, the J call TRBJ1-5; D is uncertain. The V end was cut by 4 bases, the J end by 5 bases, with 6 bases between. CDR1 and CDR2 from the germline V gene are LNHDA and SQIVND (reference sequence). The CDR3 sequence is 12 residues long. CDR3 DNA: TGTGCCAGTAGTACCCGGGATCAGCCCCAGCATTTT. Protein sequence: CASSTRDQPQHF.

The V call is TRBV3-1 (or the pseudogene TRBV3-2), the J call TRBJ1-6; TRBD1 might be the D (5 bases). This CDR3 comprises 14 residues. Per the germline V gene, CDR1 is LGHDT and CDR2 is YNNKEL (reference sequence). The germline V and J ends were trimmed by 3 bases and 2 bases, with 5 bases remaining between them. The chain's CDR3 is CASSQGPYNSPLHF. Here the CDR3 DNA reads TGTGCCAGCAGCCAGGGGCCCTATAATTCACCCCTCCACTTT.

The rearrangement joins TRBV12-3 or TRBV12-4 to TRBJ1-2, with D hard to call. Trimming shortened V by 3 bases and J by 4 bases, and 3 bases separated the two germline ends. This CDR3 is built from 11 residues. CDR3 nucleotides: TGTGCCAGCAGTTTCGGCTATGGCTACACCTTC. It codes for CASSFGYGYTF.

In its sample, this clone was seen many times. Other DNA variants within this sample encode the same CDR3. The rearrangement joins TRBV27 to TRBJ2-1, with 10 nucleotides matching TRBD2. Germline V gene lookup returns CDR1 MNHEY and CDR2 SMNVEV (reference sequence). The CDR3 is made up of 14 amino acids. Trimming at V came to 8 bases and at J to 4 bases, leaving 5 bases not matched to a gene. The CDR3 sequence is CASRPTSGYNEQFF. DNA of the CDR3: TGTGCCAGCCGCCCGACTAGCGGGTACAATGAGCAGTTCTTC.

This clone was seen only a few times. This chain connects TRBV19 to TRBJ2-3; TRBD2 matches 8 bases. CDR1 and CDR2 (germline): LNHDA, SQIVND (reference sequence). With V trimmed by 6 bases and J by 4 bases, 9 bases remained unmatched. CDR3 size: 15 residues. The CDR3 loop reads CASSRVAGRSDTQYF. The CDR3 bases are TGTGCCAGTAGCAGAGTAGCGGGGAGGTCAGATACGCAGTATTTT.

This chain links TRBV27 with TRBJ1-1, with D hard to call. With 7 bases removed from V and 10 bases from J, the gap between germline ends came to 22 bases. Germline V gene data show CDR1 as MNHEY and CDR2 as SMNVEV (reference sequence). This CDR3 has 14 residues. The CDR3 loop reads CASIQSVGITGAFF. Here the CDR3 DNA reads TGTGCCAGCATTCAGTCGGTGGGCATTACCGGAGCTTTCTTT.

The chain has TRBV5-5 and TRBJ1-5; D may be TRBD1 (5 bases). The CDR3 loop spans 15 amino acids. Germline V gene data show CDR1 as SGHKS and CDR2 as YYEKEE (reference sequence). V dropped 4 bases and J dropped 3 bases, with 14 bases sitting between them. The CDR3: CASSLAWGYNQPQHF. In DNA, the CDR3 is TGTGCCAGCAGCCTGGCCTGGGGCTACAATCAGCCCCAGCATTTT.

V usage is TRBV7-9 and J usage is TRBJ2-1, with TRBD1 matching 7 bases. There are 15 residues in the CDR3. With 11 bases clipped from V and 1 base from J, the junction kept 11 bases outside the gene matches. CDR1 and CDR2 (germline): SEHNR, FQNEAQ (reference sequence). Here the CDR3 reads CAGEEGGRSYNEQFF. The CDR3 region has the DNA TGTGCCGGAGAGGAAGGGGGCAGGTCCTACAATGAGCAGTTCTTC.

The V and J genes are TRBV5-1 and TRBJ2-2; 7 positions match TRBD2. CDR3 size: 15 residues. Per germline, CDR1 SGHRS and CDR2 YFSETQ. V lost 4 bases and J lost 3; bases outside the gene matches: 6. CDR3 bases: TGCGCCAGCAGCCGAGGAGGGAGGGACACCGGGGAGCTGTTTTTT. It encodes CASSRGGRDTGELFF. The full variable domain, with the rest looked up from reference TRBV5-1 and TRBJ2-2, is KAGVTQTPRYLIKTRGQQVTLSCSPISGHRSVSWYQQTPGQGLQFLFEYFSETQRNKGNFPGRFSGRQFSNSRSEMNVSTLELGDSALYLCASSRGGRDTGELFFGEGSRLTVL.

This rearrangement joins TRBV4-2 to TRBJ1-1, with D tentatively TRBD1 (6 bases). The CDR3 contains 14 residues. Germline CDR1 is LGHNA and CDR2 is YNFKEQ. The V and J ends lost 4 bases and 2 bases respectively, with 11 bases between them. The CDR3 reads CASSPTTGNTEAFF. CDR3 DNA: TGTGCCAGCAGCCCTACGACAGGAAACACTGAAGCTTTCTTT.

J is TRBJ2-2 and V is TRBV18; a possible D gene is TRBD2 (5 bases). Per germline, CDR1 KGHSH and CDR2 LQKENI. V was shortened by 3 bases and J by 7 bases, with 9 bases between the two germline ends. The CDR3 has 13 amino acids. CDR3 DNA: TGTGCCAGCTCACCGAAGACTAACGGGGAGCTGTTTTTT. This codes for CASSPKTNGELFF.

The CDR3 region has the DNA TGTGCCAGTACTGGCAGGGGGGATGGCTACACCTTC. Protein product: CASTGRGDGYTF. The genes are TRBV19 and TRBJ1-2, with 7 bases lining up with TRBD1. Germline V gives CDR1 LNHDA, CDR2 SQIVND (reference sequence). J gave up 6 bases and V 7 bases, and 5 bases lay outside the gene matches. CDR3 length: 12 residues.

The chain recombines TRBV10-3 with TRBJ2-3; TRBD2 agrees at 9 bases. This CDR3 comprises 14 residues. The V segment lost 6 bases and the J segment 5 bases; nucleotides outside the gene matches: 6. CDR1 is ENHRY and CDR2 is SYGVKD in the germline V gene. The CDR3 sequence: CAISEAGGLDTQYF. The CDR3 DNA follows: TGTGCCATCAGCGAGGCGGGGGGGCTAGATACGCAGTATTTT.

The chain employs TRBV6-1 and TRBJ2-7, with 8 bases fitting TRBD1. CDR3 length: 14 amino acids. Trimming removed 6 bases from V and 5 bases from J; junction bases left unmatched: 9. Germline loops: CDR1 MNHNS, CDR2 SASEGT. The CDR3 is CASSKDREYHEQYF. In nucleotides, the CDR3 is TGTGCCAGCAGCAAGGACAGGGAATACCACGAGCAGTACTTC.

This rearrangement joins TRBV6-5 to TRBJ1-4; tentative D call: TRBD1 (5 bases). The V gene's germline CDR1 is MNHEY and CDR2 SVGAGI. This CDR3 is built from 13 residues. V dropped 8 bases and J dropped 8 bases, with 15 bases sitting between them. The DNA of the CDR3 is TGTGCCAGCTCATGGGGCTCACAAGAAAAACTGTTTTTT. Residues: CASSWGSQEKLFF.

V gene TRBV28 combines with J gene TRBJ1-1; D is undetermined. Trimming took off 5 bases at V and 0 bases at J, with 13 bases between the two ends. Germline V gene lookup returns CDR1 MDHEN and CDR2 SYDVKM. The CDR3 contains 15 residues. CDR3 region: CASSVGGSMNTEAFF. Here the CDR3 DNA reads TGTGCCAGCAGTGTAGGCGGGAGTATGAACACTGAAGCTTTCTTT. Variable domain in full (rest from reference TRBV28 and TRBJ1-1): DVKVTQSSRYLVKRTGEKVFLECVQDMDHENMFWYRQDPGLGLRLIYFSYDVKMKEKGDIPEGYSVSREKKERFSLILESASTNQTSMYLCASSVGGSMNTEAFFGQGTRLTVV.

The gene calls are TRBV19 and TRBJ1-1; TRBD1 matches at 9 bases. The junction had 6 bases not matched to a gene; V was cut back by 6 bases and J by 7 bases. Germline CDR1 and CDR2: LNHDA and SQIVND (reference sequence). The CDR3 has 13 residues. In nucleotides, the CDR3 is TGTGCCAGTAGAAAACAGGGGGCGGTTGAAGCTTTCTTT. The encoded protein is CASRKQGAVEAFF.

The rearrangement joins TRBV4-1 to TRBJ1-2; D possibly corresponds to TRBD1 (6 bases). The V end was cut by 0 bases, the J end by 1 base, with 9 bases between. The V gene's germline CDR1 is MGHRA and CDR2 YSYEKL. This CDR3 spans 15 amino acids. The CDR3 region has the DNA TGCGCCAGCAGCCAAGAACAGGGTGTTAACTATGGCTACACCTTC. Amino acid sequence: CASSQEQGVNYGYTF.

A word on this clone: This same CDR3 is encoded by further DNA sequences in the sample. This chain uses TRBV3-1 (or the pseudogene TRBV3-2) with TRBJ1-1; D is perhaps TRBD1 (6 bases). The germline V gene encodes CDR1 LGHDT and CDR2 YNNKEL (reference sequence). V was cut by 0 bases and J by 9 bases, with 8 bases left in between. The CDR3 is 12 residues long. The CDR3: CASSQEGAQAFF. CDR3 sequence (DNA): TGTGCCAGCAGCCAAGAGGGGGCGCAAGCTTTCTTT.